This T cell receptor (beta chain) was found in a study of response to subunit inactivated influenza vaccine (dated by TCRdb to 2016 to 2019). Some background on the complete study: To follow how T cells responded to a trivalent subunit inactivated influenza vaccine, the researchers relied on deep quantitative profiling of the T cell receptor repertoire. General study outcomes and caveats: The authors suggested that each seasonal influenza vaccination may recruit only a limited number of new T cells.

The library was produced with RT-PCR. Sequencing was performed on an Illumina HiSeq 2500. The public reads were run again by TCRdb, first through fastp at Q25 and then through MiXCR, and only productive beta chains were kept. Here each entry gathers all rows of one CDR3 protein and keeps the most common genes and DNA. Within this sample are about 170,000 distinct CDR3 sequences, with 9.5% to 12% of them counted one time only. About 40% of the sample is in the top ten clones. Reading from cysteine to phenylalanine, the CDR3 counts 17 amino acids. Just CDR3 DNA is preserved here, 51 bases in frame from base 1. CDR1 and CDR2 are drawn from the germline V gene: ENHRY, SYGVKD. Trimming costs V 0 bases and J 0 bases, and their ends lie 12 bases apart. To note about this clonotype: No cognate antigen has been identified for it. Base quality data are lacking; no much larger clone is found one base away.

This chain is built from TRBV10-3 and TRBJ1-5; the D gene remains uncertain. The receptor was isolated from a man between 50 and 69 years old who received an inactivated influenza vaccine. Donor details come from another sample of the same person, matched by shared clones. Material: CD8+ T cells sorted from PBMCs, obtained 23 months after vaccination. The nucleotides read TGTGCCATCAGTGAGTCGCTTACGGGGTTTAGCAATCAGCCCCAGCATTTT. This gives the protein CAISESLTGFSNQPQHF.